This is a list of T cell receptor beta chains from one sample in a study of OX40 agonist ivuxolimab in advanced cancers. Sequencing used immunoSEQ multiplex PCR; TCRdb keeps in-frame clones, though not all of them. The data contain roughly 23,000 clones, less than 90% of them singletons. The sample was CD4+ or CD8+ T cells sorted from blood, taken in a trial of the OX40 agonist ivuxolimab. These receptors were taken from an adult with an advanced solid tumor such as melanoma, head and neck, liver or kidney cancer. Both conserved end residues are part of each CDR3. The D gene is left open where the match is weak. Clone size is stated in some rows and not others, as once, few, many or a class when expanded.

V gene	D gene	clone size	J gene	CDR3 protein	CDR3 DNA
TRBV2	.	.	TRBJ2-7	CASTGSYEQYF	TGTGCCAGCACCGGCTCCTACGAGCAGTACTTC
TRBV25-1	.	.	TRBJ1-4	CASSQGHTDVEKLFF	TGTGCCAGCAGTCAGGGACATACCGATGTTGAAAAACTGTTTTTT
TRBV6-5	.	.	TRBJ1-2	CASSYGAAYYGYTF	TGTGCCAGCAGTTACGGGGCAGCCTATTATGGCTACACCTTC
TRBV27	.	once	TRBJ2-2	CASSSSAGWGTGELFF	TGTGCCAGCAGTTCCTCTGCGGGGTGGGGCACCGGGGAGCTGTTTTTT
TRBV28	.	.	TRBJ2-3	CASSLDPGGATDTQYF	TGTGCCAGCAGTTTGGATCCGGGGGGCGCCACAGATACGCAGTATTTT
TRBV7-3	.	few	TRBJ1-1	CASSLNPGGTEAFF	TGTGCCAGCAGCTTAAACCCGGGAGGGACTGAAGCTTTCTTT
TRBV11-2	.	.	TRBJ1-3	CASSLEERVGNTIYF	TGTGCCAGCAGCTTAGAGGAAAGGGTTGGAAACACCATATATTTT
TRBV18	TRBD1	.	TRBJ2-7	CASSLGTGGKHEQYF	TGTGCCAGCTCACTCGGGACAGGGGGCAAACACGAGCAGTACTTC
TRBV7-2	TRBD2	.	TRBJ2-3	CASSLGTSGDTQYF	TGTGCCAGCAGCCTTGGGACTAGCGGGGATACGCAGTATTTT
TRBV11-2	.	few	TRBJ2-1	CASSLLLAAYNEQFF	TGTGCCAGCAGCTTACTATTAGCGGCATACAATGAGCAGTTCTTC
TRBV29-1	.	.	TRBJ2-7	CSVEDRVRESYEQYF	TGCAGCGTTGAAGATCGGGTCCGGGAGTCCTACGAGCAGTACTTC
TRBV7-2	TRBD1	.	TRBJ1-5	CASSPTGTGNQPQHF	TGTGCCAGCAGCCCGACCGGGACAGGGAATCAGCCCCAGCATTTT
TRBV6-6	.	.	TRBJ2-7	CASSYGTAGTYEQYF	TGTGCCAGCAGTTACGGGACAGCGGGGACCTACGAGCAGTACTTC
TRBV19	TRBD2	.	TRBJ2-3	CASTNSGRTLLSRDTDTQYF	TGTGCCAGTACAAATAGCGGGAGGACACTTCTATCACGGGACACAGATACGCAGTATTTT
TRBV25-1	.	.	TRBJ2-2	CASSEPLGRNTGELFF	TGTGCCAGCAGTGAACCCCTTGGAAGAAACACCGGGGAGCTGTTTTTT
TRBV11-2	.	.	TRBJ2-7	CASSLEAGLSYEQYF	TGTGCCAGCAGCTTAGAGGCAGGACTTTCCTACGAGCAGTACTTC
TRBV7-9	TRBD1	.	TRBJ2-7	CASSLSTGTGEYEQYF	TGTGCCAGCAGCTTAAGTACCGGGACAGGGGAATACGAGCAGTACTTC
TRBV6-4	.	.	TRBJ2-3	CASSERAGSTDTQYF	TGTGCCAGCAGTGAAAGGGCGGGGAGCACAGATACGCAGTATTTT
TRBV14	TRBD1	.	TRBJ1-3	CASSQGRGRGHTIYF	TGTGCCAGCAGCCAAGGGAGGGGGCGAGGACACACCATATATTTT
TRBV13	TRBD2	once	TRBJ2-3	CASKLAGGTDTQYF	TGTGCCAGCAAACTAGCGGGAGGTACAGATACGCAGTATTTT
TRBV4-2	.	.	TRBJ2-3	CASSHGKTDTQYF	TGTGCCAGCAGCCATGGAAAGACGGATACGCAGTATTTT
TRBV28	.	few	TRBJ2-1	CASSLSNEQFF	TGTGCCAGCAGTTTAAGCAATGAGCAGTTCTTC
TRBV21-1	.	.	TRBJ2-6	CASIGRANVLTF	TGTGCCAGCATCGGGCGGGCCAACGTCCTGACTTTC
TRBV4-1	.	once	TRBJ1-1	CASSQDAGYTEAFF	TGCGCCAGCAGCCAAGACGCGGGGTACACTGAAGCTTTCTTT
TRBV28	TRBD2	.	TRBJ2-2	CASSPGLRTGELFF	TGTGCCAGCAGTCCGGGACTACGGACCGGGGAGCTGTTTTTT
TRBV7-8	.	.	TRBJ2-7	CASSLSGTFSYEQYF	TGTGCCAGCAGCTTATCCGGGACTTTCTCCTACGAGCAGTACTTC
TRBV9	.	.	TRBJ2-3	CASSGRLGVFGDTQYF	TGTGCCAGCAGCGGACGGCTAGGCGTATTCGGAGATACGCAGTATTTT
TRBV19	TRBD2	.	TRBJ2-5	CASSPGLAGPGGETQYF	TGTGCCAGTAGCCCGGGACTAGCGGGCCCAGGGGGGGAGACCCAGTACTTC
TRBV4-3	.	once	TRBJ2-1	CASSQVFQRDNEQFF	TGCGCCAGCAGCCAAGTCTTCCAGCGGGACAATGAGCAGTTCTTC
TRBV5-4	TRBD2	.	TRBJ2-1	CASSLAGATYNEQFF	TGTGCCAGCAGCTTAGCGGGAGCTACCTACAATGAGCAGTTCTTC